The 24 T cell receptor beta chains reported below all come from one sample, sequenced in a study of cytomegalovirus exposure and HLA in healthy donors. Both 60 Vbeta primers and 13 Jbeta primers went into the PCR. Produced via immunoSEQ multiplex PCR; TCRdb's table is partial and in-frame only. Of fewer than 200,000 clones in the sample, 80% to 85% were seen once. Specimen: PBMCs. Receptor source: a man aged 50-60 years in good health and CMV-seronegative.

J is TRBJ1-5 and V is TRBV19; D gene ambiguous. The CDR3 loop spans 15 amino acids. Germline V lookup: CDR1 LNHDA, CDR2 SQIVND (reference sequence). The V end lost 2 bases, the J end lost 3 bases, and 11 bases lay between the germline ends. The CDR3 DNA follows: TGTGCCAGTAGTATAAGCCGGGAACCCAATCAGCCCCAGCATTTT. Translating it yields CASSISREPNQPQHF.

The V and J genes are TRBV7-2 and TRBJ1-5, with TRBD1 as a possible D gene (5 bases). CDR1 is SGHTA, CDR2 FQGNSA, per germline. Deletions cut 1 base from V and 6 bases from J, with 10 bases between. The CDR3 spans 14 residues. The CDR3 coding sequence is TGTGCCAGCAGCTTAGTTCTGGGGGGTCAGCCCCAGCATTTT. Translating it yields CASSLVLGGQPQHF. Using reference TRBV7-2 and TRBJ1-5 for the parts outside the CDR3, the full variable domain is GAGVSQSPSNKVTEKGKDVELRCDPISGHTALYWYRQSLGQGLEFLIYFQGNSAPDKSGLPSDRFSAERTGGSVSTLTIQRTQQEDSAVYLCASSLVLGGQPQHFGDGTRLSIL.

The chain has TRBV6-6 and TRBJ1-5; TRBD1 agrees at 7 bases. The germline CDR1 and CDR2 sequences are MNHNY and SVGAGI (reference sequence). J lost 0 bases, V lost 9 bases, and 8 bases had no gene match. The CDR3 sequence is 15 residues long. CDR3 protein: CASFAWDSSNQPQHF. In DNA, the CDR3 is TGTGCCAGTTTTGCCTGGGACAGTAGCAATCAGCCCCAGCATTTT.

The chain combines TRBV6-5 with TRBJ1-1, with unresolved D. Germline V lookup: CDR1 MNHEY, CDR2 SVGAGI. V dropped 2 bases and J dropped 5 bases, with 9 bases sitting between them. This CDR3 has 13 amino acids. This CDR3 reads CASSYARGTEAFF. CDR3 nucleotides: TGTGCCAGCAGTTACGCTCGAGGGACTGAAGCTTTCTTT.

The CDR3 DNA sequence: TGTGCCAGCAGCGCGTACCGGGACAGGGGGAATGAGCAGTTCTTC. Residues: CASSAYRDRGNEQFF. The V call is TRBV7-3, the J call TRBJ2-1, with TRBD1 matching over 11 bases. With 5 bases clipped from V and 7 bases from J, the junction kept 7 bases outside the gene matches. CDR3 length: 15 amino acids. CDR1 and CDR2 (germline): SGHTA, FQGTGA. The whole variable domain, filled in from reference TRBV7-3 and TRBJ2-1, reads GAGVSQTPSNKVTEKGKYVELRCDPISGHTALYWYRQSLGQGPEFLIYFQGTGAADDSGLPNDRFFAVRPEGSVSTLKIQRTERGDSAVYLCASSAYRDRGNEQFFGPGTRLTVL.

V and J are TRBV29-1 and TRBJ1-1, with D hard to call. With 5 bases removed from V and 3 bases from J, the gap between germline ends came to 13 bases. There are 13 residues in the CDR3. Germline values: CDR1 SQVTM, CDR2 ANQGSEA. CDR3 coding DNA: TGCAGCGTTTCCCCTAGGCCGGACACTGAAGCTTTCTTT. Protein product: CSVSPRPDTEAFF.

The rearrangement joins TRBV5-6 to TRBJ2-5; D might be TRBD1 (5 bases). Trimming cost V 4 bases and J 5 bases, with 15 bases left between them. Germline V gives CDR1 SGHDT, CDR2 YYEEEE. This CDR3 has 14 residues. CDR3 sequence reads: CASSRPPGIETQYF. The CDR3 region has the DNA TGTGCCAGCAGCCGACCCCCAGGGATTGAGACCCAGTACTTC.

The rearrangement uses TRBV6-4 and TRBJ2-3; 10 bases agree with TRBD2. CDR1 and CDR2 from the germline V gene are MRHNA and SNTAGT. This CDR3 is built from 15 residues. J was trimmed by 2 bases and V by 6 bases; bases with no gene match: 5. For the CDR3, the DNA is TGTGCCAGCAGCCCGGGACTAGCGATCACAGATACGCAGTATTTT. It yields the protein CASSPGLAITDTQYF.

The rearrangement uses TRBV6-6 and TRBJ2-5; 8 nucleotides match TRBD1. The DNA end lines up better with TRBJ2-7; the J call may be wrong. Germline V CDR1 and CDR2: MNHNY, SVGAGI (reference sequence). There are 13 residues in the CDR3. CDR3 sequence (DNA): TGTGCCAGCAGCTCCCGGGACAGGTACGAGCAGTACTTC. Protein: CASSSRDRYEQYF.

V usage is TRBV7-9 and J usage is TRBJ2-7; a possible D gene is TRBD1 (6 bases). V gave up 6 bases and J gave up 1 base, with 13 bases separating them. The CDR3 has 14 residues. From germline, CDR1 is SEHNR and CDR2 FQNEAQ (reference sequence). The CDR3 bases are TGTGCCAGCAGGGGGCAGGGGCCATCCTACGAGCAGTACTTC. It translates to CASRGQGPSYEQYF.

This clone was seen a few times. This rearrangement joins TRBV30 to TRBJ1-5; weak D call: TRBD1 (5 bases). CDR1 is GTSNPN, CDR2 SVGIG, per germline (reference sequence). The CDR3 is 16 residues long. The V end lost 0 bases, the J end lost 7 bases, and 19 bases lay between the germline ends. The CDR3 sequence: CAWSVHGLHQGQPQHF. The DNA for the CDR3 is TGTGCCTGGAGTGTACACGGTCTTCATCAGGGACAGCCCCAGCATTTT.

The sample holds one count of this clone. The chain uses TRBV7-2 and TRBJ2-1; TRBD1 matches at 9 bases. With 3 bases clipped from V and 6 bases from J, the junction kept 6 bases outside the gene matches. CDR3 size: 15 residues. CDR1 is SGHTA and CDR2 is FQGNSA in the germline V gene. The CDR3 sequence: CASSFGGTGSNEQFF. CDR3 nucleotide sequence: TGTGCCAGCAGCTTCGGGGGGACAGGGTCCAATGAGCAGTTCTTC.

This rearrangement joins TRBV27 to TRBJ2-3, with D perhaps matching TRBD2 (7 bases). There are 12 residues in the CDR3. Trimming stripped 5 bases from V and 7 bases from J, with 10 bases between. The V gene's germline CDR1 is MNHEY and CDR2 SMNVEV (reference sequence). Written as DNA, the CDR3 is TGTGCCAGCAGTACGGGGGGCAATACGCAGTATTTT. As protein: CASSTGGNTQYF.

The sample holds a few counts of this clone. The chain links TRBV2 to TRBJ1-4; 8 bases align to TRBD1. CDR1 is SNHLY and CDR2 is FYNNEI in the germline V gene. J lost 8 bases, V lost 5 bases, and 4 bases had no gene match. The CDR3 sequence is 13 residues long. The CDR3 loop reads CASSLYRGEKLFF. CDR3 in DNA: TGTGCCAGCAGTTTGTACAGGGGGGAAAAACTGTTTTTT.

This chain links TRBV6-6 with TRBJ1-4, with D possibly TRBD1 on 6 matching bases. Germline-derived CDR1 and CDR2 are MNHNY and SVGAGI (reference sequence). The CDR3 consists of 15 residues. The ends were cut back, 2 bases at V and 8 bases at J, with 15 bases in the middle. CDR3 nucleotide sequence: TGTGCCAGCAGTTACACACAGGGCCTGGGCGAAAAACTGTTTTTT. Protein product: CASSYTQGLGEKLFF.

The V call is TRBV7-2, the J call TRBJ2-7, with 7 bases aligning to TRBD2. J gave up 5 bases and V 1 base, and 8 bases lay outside the gene matches. Germline assignment: CDR1 SGHTA and CDR2 FQGNSA. This CDR3 contains 15 residues. CDR3 protein: CASSLGGGRSNEQYF. CDR3 in DNA: TGTGCCAGCAGCTTAGGGGGCGGGAGATCAAACGAGCAGTACTTC.

This clone was recorded only once. The chain links TRBV19 to TRBJ1-2; no definite D call. Germline-derived CDR1 and CDR2 are LNHDA and SQIVND (reference sequence). The CDR3 loop spans 12 amino acids. With 7 bases removed from V and 8 bases from J, the gap between germline ends came to 14 bases. The CDR3 loop reads CASKGGVSGYTF. The CDR3 region has the DNA TGTGCCAGTAAGGGCGGGGTAAGCGGCTACACCTTC.

In this sample, this clone turned up once. The J gene is TRBJ2-1, the V gene TRBV9, with 11 nucleotides matching TRBD2. Per germline, CDR1 SGDLS and CDR2 YYNGEE. The V segment lost 3 bases and the J segment 13 bases; nucleotides outside the gene matches: 3. The CDR3 length is 12 residues. CDR3 bases: TGTGCCAGCAGCGGTAGCGGGGGGGCACAGTTCTTC. Its protein product is CASSGSGGAQFF.

This rearrangement joins TRBV19 to TRBJ1-1; D is perhaps TRBD1 (6 bases). Between the trimmed V and J ends, which lost 2 bases and 1 base, there was a span of 11 bases. Germline CDR1 is LNHDA and CDR2 is SQIVND (reference sequence). This CDR3 has 15 residues. This chain's CDR3 is CASSITGKRNTEAFF. In DNA form, the CDR3 reads TGTGCCAGTAGTATAACAGGGAAGAGGAACACTGAAGCTTTCTTT.

The chain couples TRBV5-1 to TRBJ2-5, with a tentative D call TRBD1 (7 bases). Between the trimmed V and J ends, which lost 6 bases and 2 bases, there was a span of 14 bases. CDR1 and CDR2 (germline): SGHRS, YFSETQ. The CDR3 covers 14 residues. CDR3 sequence: CASKEGAGQETQYF. The CDR3 region has the DNA TGCGCCAGCAAGGAGGGGGCGGGTCAAGAGACCCAGTACTTC.

The table lists this clone with a few counts. The chain carries TRBV15 and TRBJ1-1, with D possibly being TRBD1 (5 bases). Deletions cut 0 bases from V and 1 base from J, with 9 bases between. CDR3 length equals 15 residues. Germline lookup yields CDR1 LNHNV and CDR2 YYDKDF (reference sequence). This chain's CDR3 is CATSRDITGNTEAFF. The CDR3 DNA is TGTGCCACCAGCAGAGATATTACAGGGAACACTGAAGCTTTCTTT.

The chain joins TRBV19 to TRBJ2-1; 7 nucleotides align to TRBD2. V lost 5 bases to trimming and J lost 9 bases; unmatched junction nucleotides: 19. CDR1 is LNHDA and CDR2 is SQIVND in the germline V gene (reference sequence). The CDR3 runs to 17 residues. CDR3 region: CASSSSRVFQSGGEQFF. In nucleotides, the CDR3 is TGTGCCAGTAGTTCGTCCAGGGTCTTCCAGTCGGGAGGTGAGCAGTTCTTC.

The J gene is TRBJ2-5, the V gene TRBV5-1, with D possibly being TRBD2 (7 bases). CDR1 SGHRS and CDR2 YFSETQ come from the germline V gene. This CDR3 is built from 15 residues. V lost 1 base to trimming and J lost 5 bases, with 15 bases between them. The CDR3: CASSLLGGPLETQYF. The CDR3 nucleotides read TGCGCCAGCAGCTTGTTGGGGGGGCCGCTTGAGACCCAGTACTTC.

The V call is TRBV9, the J call TRBJ1-4, with 7 bases lining up with TRBD1. In germline, CDR1 is SGDLS, CDR2 YYNGEE. The CDR3 is 15 amino acids. The trim removed 3 bases at V and 6 bases at J, leaving 8 bases unmatched. The CDR3 DNA follows: TGTGCCAGCAGCGGACCCGGGACAGTAGATGAAAAACTGTTTTTT. Its protein is CASSGPGTVDEKLFF. Using reference TRBV9 and TRBJ1-4 for the parts outside the CDR3, the full variable domain is DSGVTQTPKHLITATGQRVTLRCSPRSGDLSVYWYQQSLDQGLQFLIQYYNGEERAKGNILERFSAQQFPDLHSELNLSSLELGDSALYFCASSGPGTVDEKLFFGSGTQLSVL.